This TCR beta chain was recovered during a study of tumor-infiltrating lymphocytes in primary liver carcinoma. Study summary: Ranging in age from 30 to 69 years, the patients were men and women. The study's findings and limits: Overlap between tumor regions exceeded overlap of tumor with adjacent tissue or blood. Tumor tissue displayed a significantly greater top-250-clone fraction than blood (p = 0.039).

The ends were cut back, 7 bases at V and 5 bases at J, with 24 bases in the middle. This CDR3 contains 16 residues. CDR1 MNHEY and CDR2 SVGAGI come from the germline V gene. Priming with a constant-region primer yielded TCR beta cDNA from 400 to 500 ng total RNA. Modified slightly, ARM-PCR produced TCR beta libraries over three nested multiplex PCR rounds. Investigators reported that the first two PCR rounds, at roughly 10 cycles each, used TRBV1-TRBV30 forward primers with a C-beta reverse primer. TCRdb recomputed calls from the multiplex PCR reads with MiXCR, one row per CDR3 protein. The sample records fewer than 200,000 distinct CDR3 sequences, 85% being singletons. Both RNA and DNA were isolated together from approximately 20-30 mg of bulk tissue that had not been sorted. Tumor samples each held over 75% viable tumor cells. Notes on this clonotype: Its antigen remains unknown. In this CDR3 the conserved last residue, phenylalanine or tryptophan, is missing, so a read error is likely.

Material: tumor tissue from primary liver carcinoma. The chain employs TRBV6-5 and TRBJ2-7, with TRBD2 as a possible D gene (6 bases). This receptor was identified in a man between 40 and 49 years old with primary liver carcinoma and hepatitis B virus infection. For the CDR3, the DNA is TGTGCCAGCACCCCACTCTTAGCGGCAGGGAGAAACGAGCAGTACTAC. Its protein product is CASTPLLAAGRNEQYY.